Described below is a single T cell receptor (beta chain) sequence and its context. Its antigen remains unknown. Two oligonucleotides, mixed equimolar, formed the beta constant-region primer covering TRBC1 and TRBC2. Four rounds of PCR amplified the ligated cDNA using nested alpha and beta constant-region primers plus SP2. TCRdb fed the UMI-ligation and nested PCR reads into MiXCR, producing one record per CDR3 protein. The sample holds 120,000 or so distinct CDR3 sequences; 35% to 45% are singletons and the top ten take approximately 0.9%. This entry is derived from a study of naive and memory T cell subsets. Study results and limitations: The power law exponent of TCR abundance differed between naive and memory cells. Over 90% of naive TCR sequences appeared only once, unlike memory subsets.

V lost 2 bases and J lost 7; bases outside the gene matches: 2. The germline gives CDR1 LGHDT, CDR2 YNNKEL (reference sequence). The CDR3 totals 12 residues. The material sequenced was central memory CD4+ T cells from blood. V and J are TRBV3-1 and TRBJ2-7; 7 bases align to TRBD1. This TCR was sampled from a human donor in good health. The CDR3 DNA reads as TGTGCCAGCAGCCAACAGGGGGTGGAGCAGTACTTC. This encodes CASSQQGVEQYF.